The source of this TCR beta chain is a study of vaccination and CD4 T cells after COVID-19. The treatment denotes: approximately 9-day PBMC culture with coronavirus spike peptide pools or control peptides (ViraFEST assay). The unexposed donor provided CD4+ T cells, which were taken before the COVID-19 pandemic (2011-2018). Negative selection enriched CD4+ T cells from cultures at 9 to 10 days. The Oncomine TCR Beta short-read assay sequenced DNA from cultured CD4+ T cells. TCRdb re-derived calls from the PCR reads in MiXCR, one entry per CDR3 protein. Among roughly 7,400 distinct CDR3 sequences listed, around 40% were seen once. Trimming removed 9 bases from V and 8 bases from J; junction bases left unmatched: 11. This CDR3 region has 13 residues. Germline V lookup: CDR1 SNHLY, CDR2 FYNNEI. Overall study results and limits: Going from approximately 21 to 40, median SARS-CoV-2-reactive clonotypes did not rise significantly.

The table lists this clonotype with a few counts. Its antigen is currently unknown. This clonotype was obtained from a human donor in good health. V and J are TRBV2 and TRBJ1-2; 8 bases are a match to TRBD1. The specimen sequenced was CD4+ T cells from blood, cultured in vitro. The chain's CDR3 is CASHRGGYEGYTF. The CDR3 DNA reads TGTGCCAGTCACAGGGGGGGATATGAAGGCTACACCTTC. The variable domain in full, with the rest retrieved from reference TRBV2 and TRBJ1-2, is EPEVTQTPSHQVTQMGQEVILRCVPISNHLYFYWYRQILGQKVEFLVSFYNNEISEKSEIFDDQFSVERPDGSNFTLKIRSTKLEDSAMYFCASHRGGYEGYTFGSGTRLTVV.